These 32 T cell receptor beta chains share one sample of origin, sequenced in a study of cytomegalovirus exposure and HLA in healthy donors. In the PCR, 60 Vbeta and 13 Jbeta primers were used. Method: immunoSEQ multiplex PCR; TCRdb's copy keeps in-frame clones and lacks some. Of some 150,000 clones listed, 74% were seen once; the top ten hold around 4.1%. Source material: PBMCs. The receptors stem from a man between 18 and 35 years old in good health and CMV-seropositive.

For the CDR3, the DNA is TGTGCCAGCAGAGCCACAGGGCTCAATCAGCCCCAGCATTTT. This encodes CASRATGLNQPQHF. The chain couples TRBV25-1 to TRBJ1-5, with D perhaps matching TRBD1 (6 bases). CDR3 length: 14 amino acids. Per the germline V gene, CDR1 is MGHDK and CDR2 is SYGVNS. V gave up 6 bases and J gave up 3 bases, with 12 bases separating them.

The chain recombines TRBV18 with TRBJ2-1; the D gene is possibly TRBD1 (5 bases). V was clipped by 2 bases and J by 1 base, with 9 bases between them. Germline CDR1 and CDR2: KGHSH and LQKENI. This CDR3 region has 15 residues. This CDR3 is CASSPDSGSYNEQFF. CDR3 DNA sequence: TGTGCCAGCTCACCAGATTCAGGGTCCTACAATGAGCAGTTCTTC.

V and J are TRBV7-9 and TRBJ2-1, with TRBD2 matching 7 bases. Per germline, CDR1 SEHNR and CDR2 FQNEAQ (reference sequence). V gave up 4 bases and J gave up 9 bases; unmatched junction bases: 12. The CDR3 runs 15 residues. The CDR3 reads CASSSIRGPGGEQFF. The CDR3 region has the DNA TGTGCCAGCAGCTCCATCCGGGGTCCGGGGGGTGAGCAGTTCTTC.

The V call is TRBV5-1, the J call TRBJ1-2, with TRBD1 as a possible D gene (6 bases). From germline, CDR1 is SGHRS and CDR2 YFSETQ. Trimming pared 2 bases from V and 3 bases from J, leaving 14 bases between. The length of the CDR3 is 15 residues. The CDR3 DNA reads TGCGCCAGCAGCTTCAACAGGGTTGCGGACTATGGCTACACCTTC. Its translation is CASSFNRVADYGYTF.

The rearrangement joins TRBV5-6 to TRBJ2-7; 9 bases are a match to TRBD1. CDR3 length: 13 amino acids. In germline, CDR1 is SGHDT, CDR2 YYEEEE. J was trimmed by 2 bases and V by 4 bases; bases with no gene match: 1. The CDR3, as DNA: TGTGCCAGCAGCAGACAGGGGGCCTACGAGCAGTACTTC. It specifies CASSRQGAYEQYF.

The chain links TRBV4-2 to TRBJ2-2; the D gene is possibly TRBD1 (6 bases). This CDR3 contains 14 residues. Trimming pared 4 bases from V and 5 bases from J, leaving 11 bases between. The V gene's germline CDR1 is LGHNA and CDR2 YNFKEQ. CDR3 DNA: TGTGCCAGCAGCCGCCCACAGGGAACCGGGGAGCTGTTTTTT. This gives the protein CASSRPQGTGELFF.

The rearrangement links TRBV19 to TRBJ1-3; 9 bases are shared with TRBD1. CDR1 is LNHDA, CDR2 SQIVND, per germline (reference sequence). Trimming cost V 3 bases and J 3 bases; bases outside gene matches: 0. This CDR3 is built from 14 residues. CDR3 DNA sequence: TGTGCCAGTAGTATGGACAGGGGTGGAAACACCATATATTTT. Translated, it gives CASSMDRGGNTIYF.

The genes are TRBV7-8 and TRBJ1-5; tentatively, D is TRBD1 (6 bases). Looked up from germline, CDR1 is SGHVS and CDR2 is FQNEAQ. The V end lost 6 bases, the J end lost 2 bases, and 14 bases lay between the germline ends. The CDR3 runs 15 residues. Here the CDR3 reads CASSFFPGGNQPQHF. CDR3 nucleotides: TGTGCCAGCAGTTTTTTCCCAGGGGGCAATCAGCCCCAGCATTTT. Supplemented by reference TRBV7-8 and TRBJ1-5, the full variable domain reads GAGVSQSPRYKVAKRGQDVALRCDPISGHVSLFWYQQALGQGPEFLTYFQNEAQLDKSGLPSDRFFAERPEGSVSTLKIQRTQQEDSAVYLCASSFFPGGNQPQHFGDGTRLSIL.

The chain combines TRBV2 with TRBJ1-1; maybe TRBD1 (5 bases). Trimming removed 2 bases at V and 7 bases at J, with 8 bases between. This CDR3 has 12 amino acids. Germline V CDR1 and CDR2: SNHLY, FYNNEI. CDR3 in amino acids: CASSEQGGEAFF. The DNA of the CDR3 is TGTGCCAGCAGTGAACAGGGAGGTGAAGCTTTCTTT.

The chain joins TRBV27 to TRBJ2-1; tentative D call: TRBD1 (6 bases). The germline V gene encodes CDR1 MNHEY and CDR2 SMNVEV (reference sequence). CDR3 length equals 13 residues. Trimming removed 3 bases from V and 4 bases from J, with 7 bases in between. As DNA, the CDR3 is TGTGCCAGCAGTTTTGACAGGTACAATGAGCAGTTCTTC. It is translated as CASSFDRYNEQFF.

The CDR3 bases are TGTGCCAGCACCCCGGGACAGAGTAATCAGCCCCAGCATTTT. It yields the protein CASTPGQSNQPQHF. This sequence joins TRBV6-6 and TRBJ1-5; 7 bases are shared with TRBD1. In germline, CDR1 is MNHNY, CDR2 SVGAGI (reference sequence). V shed 7 bases and J 4 bases; nucleotides not matched to a gene: 7. The CDR3 is made up of 14 amino acids.

The chain joins TRBV5-4 to TRBJ2-1; 7 bases are shared with TRBD2. This CDR3 contains 18 residues. CDR1 is SGHNT, CDR2 YYREEE, per germline (reference sequence). J lost 0 bases, V lost 0 bases, and 9 bases had no gene match. In nucleotides, the CDR3 is TGTGCCAGCAGCTTGGCATGGACTAGGGGACGCTCCTACAATGAGCAGTTCTTC. Protein: CASSLAWTRGRSYNEQFF.

This clone has only a few counts. The J gene is TRBJ1-4, the V gene TRBV6-4; D not resolved. The CDR3 consists of 15 residues. The V end was cut by 3 bases, the J end by 3 bases, with 11 bases between. Germline CDR1 and CDR2: MRHNA and SNTAGT. The chain's CDR3 is CASSETAVANEKLFF. The CDR3 DNA follows: TGTGCCAGCAGTGAGACGGCGGTGGCTAATGAAAAACTGTTTTTT.

In DNA form, the CDR3 reads TGCGCCAGCAGCTTGGGGGGACAGAGTAGAGGCTACACCTTC. This sequence encodes CASSLGGQSRGYTF. This sequence joins TRBV5-1 and TRBJ1-2; TRBD1 agrees at 7 bases. The germline V gene has CDR1 SGHRS and CDR2 YFSETQ. The CDR3 is 14 residues long. Trimming took 0 bases from V and 8 from J; bases not matched to a gene: 7.

The V and J genes are TRBV5-1 and TRBJ1-2; D is unclear. The germline V and J ends were trimmed by 0 bases and 8 bases, with 8 bases remaining between them. CDR3 length: 12 residues. Germline CDR1 reads SGHRS; CDR2 reads YFSETQ. The CDR3 loop reads CASSLVAEGYTF. CDR3 coding DNA: TGCGCCAGCAGCTTGGTTGCGGAAGGCTACACCTTC.

V and J are TRBV5-1 and TRBJ2-1; D might be TRBD1 (6 bases). Germline V gives CDR1 SGHRS, CDR2 YFSETQ. There are 14 residues in the CDR3. Trimming took 5 bases from V and 4 from J, leaving 13 bases between them. Here the CDR3 DNA reads TGCGCCAGCAGGCCGTGGACAGAATACAATGAGCAGTTCTTC. Residues: CASRPWTEYNEQFF.

This clone has just a few counts. The chain has TRBV4-3 and TRBJ2-5, with D hard to call. The CDR3 totals 14 residues. Germline CDR1 reads LGHNA; CDR2 reads YSLEER. Trimming removed 4 bases from V and 0 bases from J, with 9 bases in between. In DNA, the CDR3 is TGCGCCAGCAGCCTTACGGTGGACCAAGAGACCCAGTACTTC. The encoded protein is CASSLTVDQETQYF.

CDR3 sequence (DNA): TGTGCCAGCAGTTATAAATTACAGGGTATCTACGAGCAGTACTTC. It codes for CASSYKLQGIYEQYF. This chain connects TRBV6-5 to TRBJ2-7, with D perhaps TRBD1 (6 bases). CDR1 is MNHEY, CDR2 SVGAGI, per germline. The CDR3 is made up of 15 amino acids. Between the trimmed V and J ends, which lost 3 bases and 3 bases, there was a span of 15 bases.

This chain uses TRBV30 with TRBJ1-4; no firm D call. With 3 bases removed from V and 7 bases from J, the gap between germline ends came to 18 bases. The CDR3 runs to 15 residues. Germline V CDR1 and CDR2: GTSNPN, SVGIG (reference sequence). The CDR3 region is CAWRSDRQRGEKLFF. DNA of the CDR3: TGTGCCTGGAGGTCAGACCGGCAGCGCGGTGAAAAACTGTTTTTT.

The chain links TRBV2 to TRBJ2-1; a weak D match, TRBD1 (6 bases). The CDR3 loop spans 14 amino acids. CDR1 is SNHLY and CDR2 is FYNNEI in the germline V gene. Deletions cut 8 bases from V and 6 bases from J, with 17 bases between. Here the CDR3 DNA reads TGTGCCAGCCTTAGCAGGGGATATCGCAATGAGCAGTTCTTC. This sequence encodes CASLSRGYRNEQFF.

V gene TRBV21-1 combines with J gene TRBJ2-5; TRBD2 was called by the table and not checked on the DNA. The closer fit of TRBJ2-7 to the DNA end suggests the J call may be wrong. TRBV21-1 is deemed a pseudogene. The CDR3 has 16 residues. The CDR3 protein is CASSKGTSGRAYEQYF. DNA of the CDR3: TGTGCCAGCAGCAAAGGGACTAGCGGGAGGGCCTACGAGCAGTACTTC.

This clone was counted between two and nine times. V usage is TRBV19 and J usage is TRBJ1-1, with D possibly being TRBD1 (6 bases). Trimming shortened V by 3 bases and J by 7 bases, and 15 bases separated the two germline ends. The germline gives CDR1 LNHDA, CDR2 SQIVND (reference sequence). This CDR3 is built from 14 residues. This CDR3 reads CASSIPGGPDEAFF. CDR3 bases: TGTGCCAGTAGTATTCCGGGGGGCCCAGATGAAGCTTTCTTT.

This clone was detected a few times. The rearrangement joins TRBV7-2 to TRBJ1-1, with 7 bases matching TRBD1. The CDR3 is made up of 15 amino acids. CDR1 is SGHTA and CDR2 is FQGNSA in the germline V gene. Germline trimming cut 2 bases from V and 4 bases from J; bases unmatched to any gene: 7. For the CDR3, the DNA is TGTGCCAGCAGCTTAAGACAGGGTTGGAGCACTGAAGCTTTCTTT. Translating it yields CASSLRQGWSTEAFF.

The V and J genes are TRBV4-1 and TRBJ1-1; TRBD1 is a possible D gene (6 bases). V lost 0 bases and J 5 bases, leaving 16 bases between the germline ends. Per germline, CDR1 MGHRA and CDR2 YSYEKL. The CDR3 is made up of 16 amino acids. CDR3 sequence reads: CASSQDGGRGSTEAFF. CDR3 nucleotide sequence: TGCGCCAGCAGCCAAGATGGGGGCAGGGGTTCGACTGAAGCTTTCTTT.

The rearrangement links TRBV28 to TRBJ2-7; D not certain. The germline V and J ends were trimmed by 3 bases and 4 bases, with 4 bases remaining between them. The CDR3 length is 11 residues. Germline CDR1 and CDR2: MDHEN and SYDVKM. CDR3 loop: CASSFGYEQYF. The CDR3 nucleotides read TGTGCCAGCAGTTTCGGGTACGAGCAGTACTTC.

The table lists this clone with a few counts. The chain uses TRBV18 and TRBJ2-5; D gene ambiguous. Looked up from germline, CDR1 is KGHSH and CDR2 is LQKENI. The CDR3 length is 13 residues. V lost 3 bases to trimming and J lost 2 bases, with 7 bases between them. The CDR3 loop is CASSPREQETQYF. Here the CDR3 DNA reads TGTGCCAGCTCACCGAGAGAGCAAGAGACCCAGTACTTC.

This clone was detected a few times. The chain recombines TRBV10-2 with TRBJ1-5; D is uncertain. Germline V gene data show CDR1 as WSHSY and CDR2 as SAAADI. V was shortened by 7 bases and J by 4 bases, with 11 bases between the two germline ends. The CDR3 spans 13 residues. Here the CDR3 DNA reads TGCGCCAGCACCACGTATAGTAATCAGCCCCAGCATTTT. Its translation: CASTTYSNQPQHF.

The chain has TRBV5-1 and TRBJ2-3, with D uncertain. The CDR3 sequence is 14 residues long. V gave up 1 base and J gave up 2 bases, with 8 bases separating them. Looked up from germline, CDR1 is SGHRS and CDR2 is YFSETQ. The CDR3, as DNA: TGCGCCAGCAGCTTGACTCGATACACAGATACGCAGTATTTT. This gives the protein CASSLTRYTDTQYF. The whole variable domain, remainder taken from reference TRBV5-1 and TRBJ2-3, is KAGVTQTPRYLIKTRGQQVTLSCSPISGHRSVSWYQQTPGQGLQFLFEYFSETQRNKGNFPGRFSGRQFSNSRSEMNVSTLELGDSALYLCASSLTRYTDTQYFGPGTRLTVL.

This clone was seen only a few times. The chain couples TRBV29-1 to TRBJ1-1; D gene ambiguous. Germline loops: CDR1 SQVTM, CDR2 ANQGSEA. The CDR3 spans 12 residues. V lost 7 bases to trimming and J lost 0 bases, with 9 bases between them. The CDR3 DNA follows: TGCAGCGGGCGGACTGTGAACACTGAAGCTTTCTTT. It codes for CSGRTVNTEAFF.

The chain uses TRBV27 and TRBJ2-1; tentatively, D is TRBD1 (6 bases). V lost 5 bases, J lost 6 bases, and 11 bases lay in between. Germline V gene sequence: CDR1 MNHEY, CDR2 SMNVEV (reference sequence). The CDR3 length is 13 residues. The CDR3 is CASSISGVNEQFF. The CDR3 DNA reads TGTGCCAGCAGTATTTCAGGGGTCAATGAGCAGTTCTTC.

The chain carries TRBV5-4 and TRBJ1-2; tentative D call: TRBD1 (6 bases). V dropped 4 bases and J dropped 7 bases, with 17 bases sitting between them. The CDR3 extends over 14 amino acids. Germline V gene lookup returns CDR1 SGHNT and CDR2 YYREEE (reference sequence). CDR3 sequence: CASSDSGDLGGYTF. The CDR3 DNA reads as TGTGCCAGCAGCGACTCAGGGGATTTAGGTGGCTACACCTTC.

This clone showed up just a few times. The chain carries TRBV7-2 and TRBJ2-5; 7 bases agree with TRBD1. The J call could be wrong; TRBJ2-7 is a better fit for the DNA end. Per germline, CDR1 SGHTA and CDR2 FQGNSA. The CDR3 spans 13 residues. The CDR3, as DNA: TGTGCCAGCGGCCGACAGGGCGCCTACGAGCAGTACTTC. Protein sequence: CASGRQGAYEQYF.